Given below is one T cell receptor (beta chain) in context. This clone's antigen is unknown. Nothing much larger sits one base from this clone, and base qualities are not available. The data stem from a study of blood T cell repertoires in COVID-19 (dated by TCRdb to 2019 to 2021). Regarding the complete study: Collaborator samples came from the United States, Italy and Spain and covered acute and convalescent phases of COVID-19. The material from the prospective study consisted of cDNA or gDNA derived from T cells, B-cell-depleted T cells, or PBMCs. Subjects who had been exposed to COVID-19, were actively infected with it, or had recovered from it provided the deeply sampled blood TCRbeta repertoires that made up the dataset. The repertoires were released in a freely available public database meant as a resource for research on the immune response to SARS-CoV-2. Samples were obtained from the ongoing ImmuneRACE study (first 160 participants) and from about 1,300 subjects provided by 6 global collaborators. Nearly every sample came with metadata listing a de-identified subject ID, COVID-19 status, age in years and sex. HLA class I and class II types, where available, came from metadata supplied by the sample provider rather than from assay-based typing.

The study at large found these results: The quantity of clinical and demographic metadata differed by source and by participant and was supplied without curation.

The immunoSEQ Assay, a bias-controlled multiplex PCR, was used to amplify TCRbeta CDR3 regions from genomic DNA. The original methods were these. The number of nucleated cells in each sample was estimated from the amplification of reference gene primers within the assay. To quantify the absolute abundance of each unique TCRbeta CDR3 rearrangement, sequence reads were collapsed and filtered. For each sample, productive Simpson clonality was calculated by taking the square root of Simpson's diversity index across productive rearrangements. The immuneACCESS repertoire file appears here via TCRdb, limited to in-frame rearrangements. These files lack a portion of the clones; in checked studies, under half of the deficit traces to unresolved V genes, and the cause of the others is not known. V and J calls and clone size follow that table, whereas D and trimming were derived from the DNA. The table for this sample lists about 17,000 clones; around 90% of them were counted only once. Under 20% of the sample is in the top ten clones.

CDR1 and CDR2 were assigned from the germline V gene as SGHTA and FQGTGA. V and J lose 5 bases and 7 bases, and a span of 15 bases separates them. The CDR3 contains 13 residues, cysteine and phenylalanine counted. The retained sequence is limited to the CDR3, 39 bases, with the frame set at the first base. Each collaborating institution followed its own protocols to collect whole blood in K2EDTA tubes. For TCRbeta analysis, collaborator samples were shipped as frozen whole blood, as isolated PBMCs, or as DNA extracted from either sample type. The chain couples TRBV7-3 to TRBJ2-7, and perhaps TRBD2 as D gene, on 6 matching bases. The sequenced material came from peripheral blood. The receptor's source is a middle-aged man with active COVID-19. Here the CDR3 is given as CASSPKVGGEQYF. The nucleotide sequence is TGTGCCAGCAGCCCGAAGGTGGGGGGAGAGCAGTACTTC.